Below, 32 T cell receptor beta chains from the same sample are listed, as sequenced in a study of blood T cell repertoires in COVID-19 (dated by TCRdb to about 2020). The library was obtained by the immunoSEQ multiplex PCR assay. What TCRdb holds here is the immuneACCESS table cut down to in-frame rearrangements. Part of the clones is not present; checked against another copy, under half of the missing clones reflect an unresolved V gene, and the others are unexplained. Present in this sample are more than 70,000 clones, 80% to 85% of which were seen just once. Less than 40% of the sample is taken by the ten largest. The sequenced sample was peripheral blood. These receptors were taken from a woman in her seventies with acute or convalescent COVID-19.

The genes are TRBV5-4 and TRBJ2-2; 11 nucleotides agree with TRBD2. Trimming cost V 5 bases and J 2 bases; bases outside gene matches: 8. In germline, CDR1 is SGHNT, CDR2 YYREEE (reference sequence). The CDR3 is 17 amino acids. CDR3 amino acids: CASRKGLAEGNTGELFF. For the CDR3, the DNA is TGTGCCAGCAGGAAGGGACTAGCGGAGGGTAACACCGGGGAGCTGTTTTTT.

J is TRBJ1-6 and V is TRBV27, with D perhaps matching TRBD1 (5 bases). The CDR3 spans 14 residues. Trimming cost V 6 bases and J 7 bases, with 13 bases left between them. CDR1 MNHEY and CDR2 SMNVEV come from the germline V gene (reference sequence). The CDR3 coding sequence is TGTGCCAGCAGGTTCTCGGGGGGGAATTCACCCCTCCACTTT. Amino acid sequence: CASRFSGGNSPLHF.

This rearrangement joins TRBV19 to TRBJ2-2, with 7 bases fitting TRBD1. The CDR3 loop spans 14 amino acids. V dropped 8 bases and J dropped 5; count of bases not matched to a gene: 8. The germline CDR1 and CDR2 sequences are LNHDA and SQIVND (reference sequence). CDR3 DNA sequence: TGTGCCAGTCATTTCGGGACAGCTACCGGGGAGCTGTTTTTT. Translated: CASHFGTATGELFF.

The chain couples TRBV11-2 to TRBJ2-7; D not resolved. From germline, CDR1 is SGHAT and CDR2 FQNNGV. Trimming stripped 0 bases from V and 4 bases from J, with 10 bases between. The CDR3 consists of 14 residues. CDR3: CASSLDTRGYEQYF. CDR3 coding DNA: TGTGCCAGCAGCTTAGATACCCGCGGATACGAGCAGTACTTC.

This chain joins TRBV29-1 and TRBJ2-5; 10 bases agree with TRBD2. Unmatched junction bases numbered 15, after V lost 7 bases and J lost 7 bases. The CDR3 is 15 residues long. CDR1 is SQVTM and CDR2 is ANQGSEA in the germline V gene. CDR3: CSGSLRLAGRGTQYF. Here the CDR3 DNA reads TGCAGCGGGAGTCTTCGACTAGCGGGCCGCGGGACCCAGTACTTC.

The CDR3 spells CASLKQGTYGYTF. DNA of the CDR3: TGTGCCAGCCTAAAACAGGGCACCTATGGCTACACCTTC. This chain connects TRBV12-3 or TRBV12-4 to TRBJ1-2, with a weak D call TRBD1 (6 bases). Trimming pared 8 bases from V and 4 bases from J, leaving 14 bases between. The CDR3 sequence is 13 residues long.

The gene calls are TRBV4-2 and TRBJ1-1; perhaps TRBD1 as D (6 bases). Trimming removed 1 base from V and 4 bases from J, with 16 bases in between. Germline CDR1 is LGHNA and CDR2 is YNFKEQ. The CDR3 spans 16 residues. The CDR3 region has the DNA TGTGCCAGCAGCCAAGTTTCTGGGGGCGGGCCCACTGAAGCTTTCTTT. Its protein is CASSQVSGGGPTEAFF.

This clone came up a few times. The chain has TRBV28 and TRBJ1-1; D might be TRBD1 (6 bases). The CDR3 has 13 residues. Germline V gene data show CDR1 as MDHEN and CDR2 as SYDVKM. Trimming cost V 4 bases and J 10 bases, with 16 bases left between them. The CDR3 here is CASSSSLDRGAFF. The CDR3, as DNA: TGTGCCAGCAGTTCTAGTCTGGACAGAGGAGCTTTCTTT.

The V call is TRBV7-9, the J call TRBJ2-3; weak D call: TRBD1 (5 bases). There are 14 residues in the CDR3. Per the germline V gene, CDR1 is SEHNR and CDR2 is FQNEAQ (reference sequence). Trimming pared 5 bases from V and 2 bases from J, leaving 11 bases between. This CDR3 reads CASSVAGNTDTQYF. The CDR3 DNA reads TGTGCCAGCAGCGTCGCAGGGAACACAGATACGCAGTATTTT.

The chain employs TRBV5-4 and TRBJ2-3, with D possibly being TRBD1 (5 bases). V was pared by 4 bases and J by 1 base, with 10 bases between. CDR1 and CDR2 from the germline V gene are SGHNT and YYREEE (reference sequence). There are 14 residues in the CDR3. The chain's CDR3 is CASSALQGTDTQYF. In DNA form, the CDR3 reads TGTGCCAGCAGCGCCCTACAGGGCACAGATACGCAGTATTTT.

The CDR3 is CASSLGLAGDLRTDTQYF. The CDR3 nucleotides are TGTGCCAGCAGCTTGGGACTAGCGGGAGATTTACGCACAGATACGCAGTATTTT. The chain uses TRBV5-8 and TRBJ2-3; 12 bases match TRBD2. The CDR3 is 18 amino acids. Trimming at V came to 0 bases and at J to 1 base, leaving 6 bases not matched to a gene. Germline lookup yields CDR1 SGHTS and CDR2 YDEGEE.

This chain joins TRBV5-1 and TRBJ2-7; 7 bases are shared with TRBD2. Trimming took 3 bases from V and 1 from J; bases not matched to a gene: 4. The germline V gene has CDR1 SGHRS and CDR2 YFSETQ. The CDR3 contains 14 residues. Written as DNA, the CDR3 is TGCGCCAGCAGCTCCCTCGGGGGGTCCTACGAGCAGTACTTC. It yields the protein CASSSLGGSYEQYF.

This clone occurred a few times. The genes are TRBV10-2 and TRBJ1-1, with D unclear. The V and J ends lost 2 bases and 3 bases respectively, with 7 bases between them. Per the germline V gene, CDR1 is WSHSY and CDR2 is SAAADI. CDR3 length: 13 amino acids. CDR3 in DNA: TGCGCCAGCAGTGAGGCAGTCGACACTGAAGCTTTCTTT. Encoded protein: CASSEAVDTEAFF.

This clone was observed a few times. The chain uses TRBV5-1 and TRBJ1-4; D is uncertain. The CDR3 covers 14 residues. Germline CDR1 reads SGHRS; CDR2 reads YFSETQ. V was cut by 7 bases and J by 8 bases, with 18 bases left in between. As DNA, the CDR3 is TGCGCCAGCCACCGGGGAGGTCACAAGGAAAAACTGTTTTTT. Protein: CASHRGGHKEKLFF.

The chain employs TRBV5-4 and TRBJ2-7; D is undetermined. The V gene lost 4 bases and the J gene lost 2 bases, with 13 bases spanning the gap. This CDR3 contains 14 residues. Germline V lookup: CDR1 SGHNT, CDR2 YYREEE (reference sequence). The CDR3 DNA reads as TGTGCCAGCAGCCCACATTTAAAAACCTACGAGCAGTACTTC. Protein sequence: CASSPHLKTYEQYF.

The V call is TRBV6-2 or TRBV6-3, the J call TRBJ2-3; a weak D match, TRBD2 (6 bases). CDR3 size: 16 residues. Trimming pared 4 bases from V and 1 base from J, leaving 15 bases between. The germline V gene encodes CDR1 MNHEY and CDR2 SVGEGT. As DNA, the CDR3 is TGTGCCAGCAGTTTCAACCAGGGACTTCGCACAGATACGCAGTATTTT. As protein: CASSFNQGLRTDTQYF.

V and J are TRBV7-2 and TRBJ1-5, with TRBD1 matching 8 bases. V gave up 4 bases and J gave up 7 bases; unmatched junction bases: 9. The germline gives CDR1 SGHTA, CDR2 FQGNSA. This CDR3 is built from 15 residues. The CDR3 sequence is CASSSQGAVSQPQHF. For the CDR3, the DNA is TGTGCCAGCAGCTCGCAGGGGGCGGTCTCGCAGCCCCAGCATTTT.

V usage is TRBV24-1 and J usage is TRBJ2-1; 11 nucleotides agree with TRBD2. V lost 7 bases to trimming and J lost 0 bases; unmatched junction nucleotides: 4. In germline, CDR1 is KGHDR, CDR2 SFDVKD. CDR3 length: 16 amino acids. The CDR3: CATSLAGGYSYNEQFF. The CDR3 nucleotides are TGTGCCACCAGCCTAGCGGGAGGATACTCCTACAATGAGCAGTTCTTC.

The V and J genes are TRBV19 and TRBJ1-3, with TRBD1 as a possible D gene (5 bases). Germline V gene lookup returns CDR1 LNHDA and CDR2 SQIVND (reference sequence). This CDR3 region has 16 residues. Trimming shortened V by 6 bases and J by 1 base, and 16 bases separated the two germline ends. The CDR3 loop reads CASSLLRGSSGNTIYF. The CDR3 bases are TGTGCCAGTAGCCTATTAAGGGGTTCTTCTGGAAACACCATATATTTT.

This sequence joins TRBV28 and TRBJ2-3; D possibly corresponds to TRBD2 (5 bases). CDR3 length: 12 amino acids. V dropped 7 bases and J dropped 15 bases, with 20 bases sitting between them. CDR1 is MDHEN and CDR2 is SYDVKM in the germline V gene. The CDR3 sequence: CASTAVGLADYF. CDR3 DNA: TGTGCCAGCACCGCGGTAGGTCTAGCAGACTATTTT.

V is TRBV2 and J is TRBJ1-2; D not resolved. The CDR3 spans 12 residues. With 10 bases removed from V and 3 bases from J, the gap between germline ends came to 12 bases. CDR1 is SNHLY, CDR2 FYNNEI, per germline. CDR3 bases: TGTGCCACCCCGGCGGTTTACTATGGCTACACCTTC. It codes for CATPAVYYGYTF.

The CDR3 is CAWSVGTAGQGVEGEKLFF. In nucleotides, the CDR3 is TGTGCCTGGAGTGTAGGTACTGCGGGACAGGGGGTGGAGGGTGAAAAACTGTTTTTT. V and J are TRBV30 and TRBJ1-4; 11 bases fit TRBD1. Germline V lookup: CDR1 GTSNPN, CDR2 SVGIG (reference sequence). The J segment lost 7 bases and the V segment lost 0 bases, leaving 16 bases of the junction unmatched. The CDR3 length is 19 residues.

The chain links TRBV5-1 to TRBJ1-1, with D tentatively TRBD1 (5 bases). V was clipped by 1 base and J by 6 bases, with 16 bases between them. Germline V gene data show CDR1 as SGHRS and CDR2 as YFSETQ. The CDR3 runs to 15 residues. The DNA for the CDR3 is TGCGCCAGCAGCTTGAGGGCAGGGCGGAGTTCTGAAGCTTTCTTT. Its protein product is CASSLRAGRSSEAFF.

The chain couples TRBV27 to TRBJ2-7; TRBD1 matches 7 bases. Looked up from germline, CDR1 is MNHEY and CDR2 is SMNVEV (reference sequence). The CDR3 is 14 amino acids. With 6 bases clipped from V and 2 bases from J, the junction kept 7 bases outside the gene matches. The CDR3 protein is CASSKQGQTYEQYF. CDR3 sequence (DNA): TGTGCCAGCAGCAAACAGGGGCAGACCTACGAGCAGTACTTC.

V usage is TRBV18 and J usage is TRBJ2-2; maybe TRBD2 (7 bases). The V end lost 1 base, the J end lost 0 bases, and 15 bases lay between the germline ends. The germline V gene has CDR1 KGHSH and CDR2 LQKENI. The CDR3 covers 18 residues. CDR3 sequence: CASSPRTFGGPNTGELFF. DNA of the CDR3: TGTGCCAGCTCACCACGTACCTTCGGGGGGCCGAACACCGGGGAGCTGTTTTTT. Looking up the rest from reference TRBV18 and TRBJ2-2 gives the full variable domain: NAGVMQNPRHLVRRRGQEARLRCSPMKGHSHVYWYRQLPEEGLKFMVYLQKENIIDESGMPKERFSAEFPKEGPSILRIQQVVRGDSAAYFCASSPRTFGGPNTGELFFGEGSRLTVL.

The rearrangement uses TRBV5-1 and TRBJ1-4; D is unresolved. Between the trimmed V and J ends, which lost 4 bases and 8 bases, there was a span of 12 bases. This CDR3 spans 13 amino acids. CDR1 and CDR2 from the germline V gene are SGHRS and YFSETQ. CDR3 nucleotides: TGCGCCAGCAGCGGTGAATTTGGCGAAAAACTGTTTTTT. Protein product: CASSGEFGEKLFF.

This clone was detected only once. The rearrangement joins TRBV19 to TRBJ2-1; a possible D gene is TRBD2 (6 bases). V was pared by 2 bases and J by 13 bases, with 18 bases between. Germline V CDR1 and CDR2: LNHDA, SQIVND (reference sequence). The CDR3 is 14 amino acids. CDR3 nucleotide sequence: TGTGCCAGTAGTATACGTTTAGGGGAGGTGAACCAGTTCTTC. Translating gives CASSIRLGEVNQFF.

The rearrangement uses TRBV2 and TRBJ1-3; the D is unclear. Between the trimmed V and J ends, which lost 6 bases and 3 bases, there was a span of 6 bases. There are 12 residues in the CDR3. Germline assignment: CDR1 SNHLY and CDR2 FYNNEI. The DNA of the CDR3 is TGTGCCAGCAGAAGCGATGGAAACACCATATATTTT. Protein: CASRSDGNTIYF.

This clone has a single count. The CDR3 DNA reads as TGTGCCAGCAGCGTAGGGACAGATTCTCTCTCTGGAAACACCATATATTTT. Translation gives CASSVGTDSLSGNTIYF. This chain joins TRBV9 and TRBJ1-3; perhaps TRBD1 as D (6 bases). V was trimmed by 0 bases and J by 0 bases, leaving 13 bases between them. Per germline, CDR1 SGDLS and CDR2 YYNGEE. This CDR3 has 17 amino acids.

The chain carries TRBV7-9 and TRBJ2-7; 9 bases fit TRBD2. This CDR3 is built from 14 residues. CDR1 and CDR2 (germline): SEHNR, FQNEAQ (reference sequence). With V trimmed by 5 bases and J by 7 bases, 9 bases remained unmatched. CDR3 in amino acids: CASSLSGGLQEQYF. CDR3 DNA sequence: TGTGCCAGCAGCCTAAGCGGGGGGCTACAGGAGCAGTACTTC.

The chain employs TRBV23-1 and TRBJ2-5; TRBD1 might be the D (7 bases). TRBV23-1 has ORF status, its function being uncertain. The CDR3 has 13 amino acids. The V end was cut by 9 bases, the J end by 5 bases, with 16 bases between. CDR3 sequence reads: CARGGQLGETQYF. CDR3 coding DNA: TGCGCCAGGGGGGGACAGCTCGGTGAGACCCAGTACTTC.

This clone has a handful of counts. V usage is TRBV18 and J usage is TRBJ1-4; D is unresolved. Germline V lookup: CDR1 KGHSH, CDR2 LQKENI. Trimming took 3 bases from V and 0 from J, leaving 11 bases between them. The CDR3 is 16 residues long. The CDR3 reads CASSPGQLATNEKLFF. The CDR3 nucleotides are TGTGCCAGCTCACCTGGTCAACTTGCAACTAATGAAAAACTGTTTTTT.